These T cell receptor beta chains were read from a single sample in a study of T cell repertoires in cytomegalovirus infection. One entry per CDR3 protein results from TCRdb running MiXCR on the reads. The data show approximately 500,000 distinct CDR3 sequences, approximately 11% seen once. What was sequenced was PBMCs. The origin of the receptors is a human donor in good health (CMV status not recorded). Some clones in this sample may be carry-over from other donors' samples. Both conserved end residues are part of each CDR3. A D gene is named only where the DNA matches it firmly. Clone size is not always given. Where it is, it says once, few, many or a class for expanded clones.

clone_size j_call v_call d_call cdr3_aa cdr3_nt
many TRBJ2-1 TRBV29-1 NA CSVRTDSRPGNEQFF TGCAGCGTTCGGACCGATTCCCGCCCAGGCAATGAGCAGTTCTTC
few TRBJ2-5 TRBV10-3 NA CAISGRGGVETQYF TGTGCCATCTCCGGCAGGGGGGGAGTAGAGACCCAGTACTTC
many TRBJ2-1 TRBV11-1 NA CASSRPGTLSEQFF TGTGCCAGCAGCCGTCCCGGGACATTGAGTGAGCAGTTCTTC
many TRBJ1-1 TRBV7-9 NA CASSSEGNTEAFF TGTGCCAGCAGCTCTGAGGGGAACACTGAAGCTTTCTTT
many TRBJ2-7 TRBV7-8 NA CASSSDGAKLF TGTGCCAGCAGTTCTGACGGGGCCAAACTTTTC
many TRBJ2-4 TRBV6-2/TRBV6-3 NA CASHDSTLAKNIQYF TGTGCCAGCCATGACAGCACCTTAGCCAAAAACATTCAGTACTTC
many TRBJ2-5 TRBV6-5 NA CASSYRDITFQETQYF TGTGCCAGCAGTTACCGGGACATCACGTTCCAAGAGACCCAGTACTTC
NA TRBJ2-1 TRBV24-1 NA CATSDLLSGYNEQFF TGTGCCACCAGTGATTTGTTGTCAGGGTACAATGAGCAGTTCTTC
many TRBJ2-7 TRBV7-2 NA CASSFGRGVGEQYF TGTGCCAGCAGCTTTGGCAGGGGGGTAGGCGAGCAGTACTTC
NA TRBJ2-6 TRBV20-1 NA CSATRSGANVLTF TGCAGTGCTACCCGCTCTGGGGCCAACGTCCTGACTTTC
many TRBJ1-2 TRBV27 TRBD1 CASSRQGALVGYTF TGTGCCAGCAGCCGACAGGGGGCTCTGGTGGGCTACACCTTC
NA TRBJ2-7 TRBV29-1 NA CSVGQGAYEQYF TGCAGCGTTGGCCAGGGTGCTTACGAGCAGTACTTC
few TRBJ1-2 TRBV24-1 NA CATSDPYYGYTF TGTGCCACCAGTGATCCGTACTATGGCTACACCTTC
few TRBJ1-5 TRBV5-4 NA CAMTGEGPNSNQPQHF TGTGCCATGACGGGGGAGGGCCCAAATAGCAATCAGCCCCAGCATTTT
many TRBJ2-3 TRBV28 NA CATSRGIGGTDTQYF TGTGCCACCTCAAGGGGGATAGGGGGCACAGATACGCAGTATTTT
many TRBJ1-1 TRBV7-8 NA CASSLLRGRDTEAFF TGTGCCAGCAGCTTGCTTAGGGGCAGGGACACTGAAGCTTTCTTT
many TRBJ2-1 TRBV29-1 NA CSATVGLSYNEQFF TGCAGCGCAACCGTTGGACTCTCCTACAATGAGCAGTTCTTC
NA TRBJ2-2 TRBV20-1 TRBD2 CSARLSGSGGELFF TGCAGTGCCCGACTTAGCGGGAGCGGCGGGGAGCTGTTTTTT
many TRBJ1-4 TRBV7-9 NA CASSPWSILGTQRKEKLFF TGTGCCAGCAGCCCCTGGTCAATCCTCGGGACGCAGAGGAAGGAAAAACTGTTTTTT
NA TRBJ2-1 TRBV5-4 TRBD2 CASSLTSGRGAYNEQFF TGTGCCAGCAGCTTGACTAGCGGGAGGGGGGCCTACAATGAGCAGTTCTTC
many TRBJ2-5 TRBV15 TRBD2 CATSRGTSGSPYQETQYF TGTGCCACCAGCAGAGGGACTAGCGGGAGCCCGTACCAAGAGACCCAGTACTTC
few TRBJ2-5 TRBV5-1 TRBD1 CASSLVYRGQETQYF TGCGCCAGCAGCTTGGTCTACAGGGGTCAAGAGACCCAGTACTTC
NA TRBJ2-5 TRBV6-5 NA CASSPPGTETQYF TGTGCCAGCAGCCCCCCAGGGACAGAGACCCAGTACTTC
many TRBJ2-2 TRBV5-1 NA CASSLETGRNTGELFF TGCGCCAGCAGCTTGGAGACCGGGAGGAACACCGGGGAGCTGTTTTTT
NA TRBJ1-1 TRBV28 TRBD1 CATGGTEAFF TGTGCCACAGGGGGCACTGAAGCTTTCTTT
many TRBJ2-5 TRBV15 TRBD2 CATSGTSGGPQTQYF TGTGCCACCTCTGGGACTAGCGGGGGGCCTCAGACCCAGTACTTC
NA TRBJ2-1 TRBV4-2 TRBD2 CASSQGSSGRGSYNEQFF TGTGCCAGCAGCCAAGGAAGTAGCGGGAGGGGCTCCTACAATGAGCAGTTCTTC
few TRBJ1-3 TRBV24-1 NA CATSTPPDRLGNTIYF TGTGCCACCAGTACCCCCCCCGACAGACTTGGAAACACCATATATTTT
many TRBJ2-2 TRBV11-2 TRBD1 CASIPGGGQGLNTGELFF TGTGCCAGCATCCCTGGTGGGGGACAGGGGCTAAACACCGGGGAGCTGTTTTTT
NA TRBJ2-6 TRBV20-1 NA CSARTPGANVLTF TGCAGTGCCCGGACCCCTGGGGCCAACGTCCTGACTTTC
many TRBJ2-1 TRBV20-1 TRBD2 CSARDFRLADGEQFF TGCAGTGCTAGAGATTTTCGACTAGCGGACGGTGAGCAGTTCTTC
few TRBJ1-1 TRBV15 NA CATSSQMNTEAFF TGTGCCACCAGCAGCCAGATGAACACTGAAGCTTTCTTT
NA TRBJ2-3 TRBV12-3/TRBV12-4 TRBD2 CASSLAGPSGSTADTQYF TGTGCCAGCAGTTTAGCTGGGCCTAGCGGGAGTACCGCAGATACGCAGTATTTT
few TRBJ2-5 TRBV29-1 NA CSVEGVQETQYF TGCAGCGTTGAGGGGGTACAAGAGACCCAGTACTTC
NA TRBJ2-1 TRBV6-5 TRBD2 CASSLSGSGYNEQFF TGTGCCAGCAGTTTGAGCGGGAGTGGGTACAATGAGCAGTTCTTC
NA TRBJ1-2 TRBV3-1 NA CASSQGTRTEEYTF TGTGCCAGCAGTCAAGGCACCAGGACCGAAGAATACACCTTC
many TRBJ2-7 TRBV7-9 NA CASSLVGESYEQYF TGTGCCAGCAGCTTAGTGGGGGAATCCTACGAGCAGTACTTC
NA TRBJ2-7 TRBV29-1 NA CSVASVGGASYEQYF TGCAGCGTCGCATCCGTGGGGGGCGCCTCCTACGAGCAGTACTTC
many TRBJ2-2 TRBV19 TRBD1 CASRDRGRGGELFF TGTGCCAGTAGGGACAGGGGGCGAGGCGGGGAGCTGTTTTTT
few TRBJ1-1 TRBV3-1 NA CASSQVSQGGAFF TGTGCCAGCAGCCAAGTCTCACAGGGAGGCGCTTTCTTT
many TRBJ1-6 TRBV11-2 NA CASSFTAEGSYNSPLHF TGTGCCAGCAGCTTCACCGCGGAGGGCTCCTATAATTCACCCCTCCACTTT
few TRBJ1-1 TRBV30 NA CAWSKRGTNTEAFF TGTGCCTGGAGTAAGAGGGGGACGAACACTGAAGCTTTCTTT
many TRBJ1-3 TRBV7-6 TRBD1 CASSTGGSGSGNTIYF TGTGCCAGCAGTACAGGGGGGAGCGGCTCTGGAAACACCATATATTTT
many TRBJ1-2 TRBV12-3/TRBV12-4 NA CASSLGSAPAYGYTF TGTGCCAGCAGTTTGGGTTCCGCCCCGGCCTATGGCTACACCTTC
NA TRBJ1-1 TRBV29-1 NA CSVDGGGNTEAFF TGCAGCGTTGACGGGGGAGGGAACACTGAAGCTTTCTTT
NA TRBJ2-5 TRBV23-1 NA CASSQSIGTQYF TGCGCCAGCAGTCAATCGATCGGGACCCAGTACTTC
many TRBJ1-2 TRBV6-4 NA CASSDSTGDGGYTF TGTGCCAGCAGTGACTCGACCGGGGACGGTGGCTACACCTTC
many TRBJ1-3 TRBV7-2 NA CASSRWGANTGNTIYF TGTGCCAGCAGCCGCTGGGGGGCTAATACTGGAAACACCATATATTTT
NA TRBJ2-5 TRBV12-3/TRBV12-4 TRBD2 CASRLTSAQETQYF TGTGCCAGCAGGCTTACTAGCGCCCAAGAGACCCAGTACTTC
NA TRBJ1-2 TRBV6-1 NA CASTLYGYTF TGTGCCAGCACCCTCTATGGCTACACCTTC
many TRBJ1-3 TRBV14 NA CASSRLGGFVGNTIYF TGTGCCAGCAGTCGTCTGGGGGGGTTTGTTGGAAACACCATATATTTT
few TRBJ2-3 TRBV20-1 TRBD2 CSAPSGISTDTQYF TGCAGTGCCCCTAGCGGAATTAGCACAGATACGCAGTATTTT
many TRBJ2-2 TRBV7-3 NA CASSPRQGGYTGELFF TGTGCCAGCAGCCCCCGGCAGGGTGGATACACCGGGGAGCTGTTTTTT